The TCR beta chain described here comes from a study of T cells in Graves' hyperthyroidism and ophthalmopathy. The overall study: Peripheral blood was collected at initial diagnosis, before any treatment. Study observations and caveats: Ophthalmopathy, which appeared later, was predicted by the model a median around 6 months before onset. Blood also showed most of the thyroid clonotypes that were expanded above 0.001.

This clonotype has at least ten counts. As yet, its antigen is unknown. From germline, CDR1 is SGHRS and CDR2 YFSETQ. This CDR3 has 13 residues. V lost 3 bases to trimming and J lost 2 bases; unmatched junction nucleotides: 2. The CDR3 regions of TCR beta were amplified from RNA transcripts. RT-PCR in the first round (using the HTBI primer set) targeted the TCR CDR3. TCRdb independently ran MiXCR on the multiplex PCR reads; one entry per CDR3 protein. The sample records about 250,000 distinct CDR3 sequences, around 24% being singletons. J is TRBJ2-7 and V is TRBV5-1; 7 bases are shared with TRBD1. The receptor comes from a woman aged 40 to 49 with Graves' ophthalmopathy. Sequencing was carried out using blood. This CDR3 reads CASSSQGAYEQYF. CDR3 nucleotide sequence: TGCGCCAGCAGCTCCCAGGGGGCCTACGAGCAGTACTTC. Drawing the rest from reference TRBV5-1 and TRBJ2-7, the complete variable domain is KAGVTQTPRYLIKTRGQQVTLSCSPISGHRSVSWYQQTPGQGLQFLFEYFSETQRNKGNFPGRFSGRQFSNSRSEMNVSTLELGDSALYLCASSSQGAYEQYFGPGTRLTVT.